The subject of this entry is one TCR beta chain. This sample is drawn from a study of blood T cell repertoires in COVID-19. The wider study: COVID-19 samples collected from the United States, Italy and Spain covered acute and convalescent phases. Sample material is recorded as cDNA or gDNA derived from T cells, B-cell-depleted T cells, or PBMCs.

As handled by the study authors: Amplification of reference gene primers provided the estimated nucleated cell counts. Here immunoSEQ multiplex PCR was the method, and the copy in TCRdb shows in-frame clones only, minus some. The D gene and trimming were derived from the DNA, and the V and J assignments and clone size from that table. The sample contains around 250,000 clones, 83% of which appear only once. The sequenced sample was peripheral blood. The receptor was isolated from a middle-aged man with active or convalescent COVID-19.

The DNA of the CDR3 is TGTGCCAGCAGCTTGGGCATGAACACCATATATTTT. Its translation: CASSLGMNTIYF. The V gene is TRBV7-2, the J gene TRBJ1-3; no definite D call. Trimming removed 3 bases from V and 7 bases from J, with 7 bases in between. The CDR3 contains 12 residues. CDR1 SGHTA and CDR2 FQGNSA come from the germline V gene.